The 7 T cell receptor beta chains below all came from one sample that was sequenced in a study of T cells after somatic rescue of genetic block. Profiled with immunoSEQ multiplex PCR; TCRdb holds only in-frame clones, not every one. The sample consists of roughly 51,000 clones, approximately 96% of them appearing once. Sample: peripheral blood mononuclear cells (PBMCs). Receptors originate from a child younger than two.

The chain couples TRBV10-1 to TRBJ1-1; weak D call: TRBD1 (5 bases). The CDR3 sequence is 14 residues long. The germline gives CDR1 WNHNN, CDR2 SYGVQD (reference sequence). V was clipped by 3 bases and J by 2 bases, with 10 bases between them. The CDR3 DNA sequence: TGCGCCAGCAGTGATTCGGACACCAACACTGAAGCTTTCTTT. Translated, it gives CASSDSDTNTEAFF.

The chain recombines TRBV29-1 with TRBJ2-1, with D perhaps assigned TRBD1 or TRBD2 (5 bases each). The CDR3 length is 12 residues. Germline V gives CDR1 SQVTM, CDR2 ANQGSEA. CDR3 nucleotide sequence: TGCAGGGTGACAGCGGCTTACAATGAGCAGTTCTTC. Residues: CRVTAAYNEQFF.

V usage is TRBV6-5 and J usage is TRBJ1-2, with no clear D. V was cut by 6 bases and J by 1 base, with 9 bases left in between. Germline V gives CDR1 MNHEY, CDR2 SVGAGI. This CDR3 is 13 amino acids long. CDR3 bases: TGTGCCAGCAGAACCGACCGTAACTATGGCTACACCTTC. Protein product: CASRTDRNYGYTF.

The chain links TRBV10-1 to TRBJ2-7; TRBD1 agrees at 8 bases. Per the germline V gene, CDR1 is WNHNN and CDR2 is SYGVQD (reference sequence). V lost 6 bases, J lost 5 bases, and 3 bases stayed unmatched. The CDR3 is made up of 12 amino acids. This chain's CDR3 is CASSAGGNEQYF. The CDR3 DNA is TGCGCCAGCAGCGCAGGGGGCAACGAGCAGTACTTC.

This rearrangement joins TRBV10-3 to TRBJ2-3; TRBD2 matches at 7 bases. Germline values: CDR1 ENHRY, CDR2 SYGVKD. This CDR3 comprises 14 residues. Trimming at V came to 6 bases and at J to 0 bases, leaving 3 bases not matched to a gene. This CDR3 is CAIRLAQSTDTQYF. The CDR3 DNA is TGTGCCATCAGACTAGCGCAAAGCACAGATACGCAGTATTTT.

Notes on this clone: The sample has other DNA sequences that encode this CDR3 too. The rearrangement links TRBV25-1 to TRBJ1-2; D remains unclear. Germline V gene sequence: CDR1 MGHDK, CDR2 SYGVNS. This CDR3 contains 12 residues. Between the trimmed V and J ends, which lost 4 bases and 4 bases, there was a span of 7 bases. In nucleotides, the CDR3 is TGTGCCAGCAGTGGGCACGGCTATGGCTACACCTTC. Amino acids: CASSGHGYGYTF.

This chain joins TRBV10-3 and TRBJ1-2; D is uncertain. Trimming pared 5 bases from V and 4 bases from J, leaving 17 bases between. From germline, CDR1 is ENHRY and CDR2 SYGVKD. The CDR3 runs to 15 residues. The CDR3 protein is CAISKREGNGYGYTF. Written as DNA, the CDR3 is TGTGCCATCAGTAAAAGGGAAGGGAACGGCTATGGCTACACCTTC.